The next 14 T cell receptor beta chains were all read from a single sample in a study of T cell repertoires in cytomegalovirus infection (dated by TCRdb to between 2018 and 2020). Sequencing was performed on an Illumina HiSeq 1500. TCRdb passed the public sequencing reads through fastp at Q25 and MiXCR, retaining productive beta sequences. Rows with one shared CDR3 protein collapse into an entry with the most common genes and DNA. This sample has approximately 910,000 distinct CDR3 sequences in its table, and roughly 30% of those were observed once. Jointly, the top ten make up 11% to 15% of the sample. Their antigens are not known. In the paper's terms, the treatment or condition label means: in vitro stimulation with specific CMV peptide epitopes to enrich CMV-specific T cells. Sequencing used cultured CD8+ T cells from PBMCs, obtained from culture after CMV antigen stimulation. The receptors were sampled from a human donor in good health (CMV status not recorded). Some clones in this sample may be carry-over from other donors' samples.

This clonotype was counted a few times. The J gene is TRBJ1-2, the V gene TRBV12-3 or TRBV12-4, with TRBD1 matching over 11 bases. CDR3 size: 15 residues. Germline trimming cut 3 bases from V and 5 bases from J; bases unmatched to any gene: 5. The CDR3 DNA follows: TGTGCCAGCAGTTTTCGGACAGGGGGCCCATATGGCTACACCTTC. Translation gives CASSFRTGGPYGYTF.

This clonotype was observed a handful of times. This chain connects TRBV7-9 to TRBJ1-1, with D unresolved. The CDR3 length is 11 residues. Per germline, CDR1 SEHNR and CDR2 FQNEAQ (reference sequence). Trimming took off 5 bases at V and 7 bases at J, with 8 bases between the two ends. DNA of the CDR3: TGTGCCAGCAGCCCGGCGGGTGAAGCTTTCTTT. As protein: CASSPAGEAFF.

This clonotype was seen a handful of times. The J gene is TRBJ2-1, the V gene TRBV19; D might be TRBD1 (8 bases). The CDR3 is 18 amino acids. CDR1 is LNHDA and CDR2 is SQIVND in the germline V gene (reference sequence). V was trimmed by 3 bases and J by 3 bases, leaving 21 bases between them. The CDR3 DNA follows: TGTGCCAGTAGTATTTTCCTTATGACAGGGGACTACTACAATGAGCAGTTCTTC. It encodes CASSIFLMTGDYYNEQFF.

This clonotype was observed a few times. This chain connects TRBV19 to TRBJ1-1, with 9 positions matching TRBD1. This CDR3 spans 15 amino acids. The germline V gene encodes CDR1 LNHDA and CDR2 SQIVND (reference sequence). V lost 7 bases to trimming and J lost 1 base; unmatched junction nucleotides: 7. The CDR3 spells CASIGDRVWNTEAFF. For the CDR3, the DNA is TGTGCCAGTATTGGGGACAGGGTATGGAACACTGAAGCTTTCTTT.

Many counts were recorded for this clonotype. This sequence joins TRBV6-1 and TRBJ1-2, with a weak D call TRBD1 (6 bases). The CDR3 runs 12 residues. Germline V gives CDR1 MNHNS, CDR2 SASEGT. V was pared by 9 bases and J by 6 bases, with 14 bases between. In DNA, the CDR3 is TGTGCCAGTTACAGGGAGCCTCATGGCTACACCTTC. Its protein is CASYREPHGYTF.

The J gene is TRBJ1-2, the V gene TRBV6-5; the D is unclear. Trimming removed 0 bases from V and 8 bases from J, with 10 bases in between. The CDR3 extends over 13 amino acids. Germline V gene sequence: CDR1 MNHEY, CDR2 SVGAGI. This chain's CDR3 is CASSYSILGGYTF. CDR3 DNA sequence: TGTGCCAGCAGTTACTCGATACTGGGGGGCTACACCTTC.

This rearrangement joins TRBV7-9 to TRBJ1-1; 9 positions match TRBD1. Looked up from germline, CDR1 is SEHNR and CDR2 is FQNEAQ (reference sequence). V lost 1 base, J lost 8 bases, and 8 bases stayed unmatched. The CDR3 is 15 amino acids. For the CDR3, the DNA is TGTGCCAGCAGCTTAGTCGACAGGGGGGTGAAGGAAGCTTTCTTT. It is translated as CASSLVDRGVKEAFF.

The chain couples TRBV7-6 to TRBJ2-3; D ambiguous. The germline V gene has CDR1 SGHVS and CDR2 FNYEAQ. This CDR3 comprises 11 residues. V lost 5 bases, J lost 8 bases, and 8 bases lay in between. The CDR3 spells CASSPPPTQYF. Here the CDR3 DNA reads TGTGCCAGCAGCCCCCCCCCTACGCAGTATTTT. The variable domain in full, with the rest retrieved from reference TRBV7-6 and TRBJ2-3, is GAGVSQSPRYKVTKRGQDVALRCDPISGHVSLYWYRQALGQGPEFLTYFNYEAQQDKSGLPNDRFSAERPEGSISTLTIQRTEQRDSAMYRCASSPPPTQYFGPGTRLTVL.

Details on this clonotype: A read error may explain this, as a much larger clone is one base away. J is TRBJ2-7 and V is TRBV7-6; a weak D match, TRBD1 (6 bases). Germline CDR1 reads SGHVS; CDR2 reads FNYEAQ. The CDR3 is made up of 15 amino acids. This chain's CDR3 is CVSSPGTRVWDEQYF. In DNA form, the CDR3 reads TGTGTCAGCAGCCCCGGGACACGGGTCTGGGACGAGCAGTACTTC.

To note about this clonotype: At one boundary the junction diverges from the germline segment, which might be a read error. The chain recombines TRBV23-1 with TRBJ2-2; the match to TRBD2 covers 7 bases. TRBV23-1 is classed as an ORF, of uncertain function. The CDR3 is 17 amino acids. The CDR3 bases are TGCACCAGCAGTCAATCGGGGGGAACAATCAACACCGGGGAGCTGTTTTTT. Residues: CTSSQSGGTINTGELFF.

The chain couples TRBV9 to TRBJ1-2; D is unresolved. The germline V gene encodes CDR1 SGDLS and CDR2 YYNGEE. The CDR3 is 15 amino acids. Trimming took 0 bases from V and 4 from J, leaving 13 bases between them. The CDR3 protein is CASSVATRIGYGYTF. In DNA, the CDR3 is TGTGCCAGCAGCGTAGCTACGAGGATCGGCTATGGCTACACCTTC.

This clonotype appeared a single time. The chain is built from TRBV10-3 and TRBJ1-3; D perhaps matches TRBD1 (5 bases). The CDR3 spans 16 residues. The V end was cut by 5 bases, the J end by 0 bases, with 14 bases between. Germline CDR1 and CDR2: ENHRY and SYGVKD. The DNA for the CDR3 is TGTGCCATCAGTTCTCGGGGGGTGTTCTCTGGAAACACCATATATTTT. Its protein product is CAISSRGVFSGNTIYF.

This clonotype was counted a few times. This chain's CDR3 is CATTQTGGIVKEHF. DNA for the CDR3: TGTGCCACCACGCAAACAGGGGGGATCGTAAAGGAGCATTTT. The rearrangement joins TRBV6-2 or TRBV6-3 to TRBJ1-5, with 8 nucleotides matching TRBD1. The CDR3 totals 14 residues. CDR1 is MNHEY, CDR2 SVGEGT, per germline. With 10 bases clipped from V and 14 bases from J, the junction kept 19 bases outside the gene matches.

The table lists this clonotype with many counts. The gene calls are TRBV7-9 and TRBJ2-5; 7 nucleotides align to TRBD1. CDR1 and CDR2 (germline): SEHNR, FQNEAQ (reference sequence). This CDR3 comprises 14 residues. Trimming took 5 bases from V and 5 from J; bases not matched to a gene: 8. Here the CDR3 reads CASSVTGTGETQYF. For the CDR3, the DNA is TGTGCCAGCAGCGTGACAGGGACCGGCGAGACCCAGTACTTC.